Listed below are T cell receptor beta chains from one sample, sequenced in a study of Graves' ophthalmopathy and Graves' hyperthyroidism. Each CDR3 protein is one row after TCRdb ran MiXCR on the multiplex PCR reads. The table includes over 45,000 distinct CDR3 sequences, less than 65% detected once. The sample was peripheral blood. The receptor set was obtained from an adult man with Graves' ophthalmopathy. The CDR3 runs from the conserved cysteine through the conserved F or W. D genes are given only for firm matches. The size field is filled for only some rows; it gives once, few, many or a size class.

D	size	V	J	DNA	CDR3
TRBD1	many	TRBV7-9	TRBJ2-7	TGTGCCAGCGCCCTTACCGGGACAGTCTACGAGCAGTACTTC	CASALTGTVYEQYF
-	once	TRBV20-1	TRBJ2-7	TGCAGTGCTGTGATCCGGCTAGGCGGCGAGCAGTACTTC	CSAVIRLGGEQYF
-	-	TRBV6-6	TRBJ1-6	TGTGCCAGCAGTCAGAGAGGGGTGAGGACCTATAATTCACCCCTCCACTTT	CASSQRGVRTYNSPLHF
-	-	TRBV7-3	TRBJ2-5	TGTGCCAACAGTGCGTTCACAGGGTTCGGAGAGACCCAGTACTTC	CANSAFTGFGETQYF
-	many	TRBV5-8	TRBJ2-3	TGTGCCAGCAGCTTGGTAGATCTCAGCACAGATACGCAGTATTTT	CASSLVDLSTDTQYF
-	-	TRBV6-4	TRBJ2-2	TGTGCCAGCAGTGAGGACAGCTCCACCGAGGAGCTGTTTTTT	CASSEDSSTEELFF
-	many	TRBV6-5	TRBJ2-5	TGTGCCAGCAGTCGAGGGAGGGAGACCCAGTACTTC	CASSRGRETQYF
-	-	TRBV25-1	TRBJ2-7	TGTGCCAGCAGTGGGTCCGGCAGGGACCCCTACGAGCAGTACTTC	CASSGSGRDPYEQYF
-	-	TRBV19	TRBJ1-5	TGTGCCAGTAGTATCGAGCGGGAGGGCGAGGTAACTGATACGCAGCATTTT	CASSIEREGEVTDTQHF
-	-	TRBV20-1	TRBJ2-3	TGCAGTGCTAGAGGGTTCGGGGTCGATACGCAGTATTTT	CSARGFGVDTQYF
-	medium-sized	TRBV7-9	TRBJ1-2	TGTGCCAGCAGCTTAGTCCAGGACTATGGCTACACCTTC	CASSLVQDYGYTF
-	-	TRBV7-2	TRBJ2-5	TGTGCCAGCAGCTCCAGTGGGGGGGGCGGGGAGACCCAGTACTTC	CASSSSGGGGETQYF
TRBD1	-	TRBV10-3	TRBJ2-5	TGTGCCATCAGTGGAGACAGGGATGGAGAGACCCAGTACTTC	CAISGDRDGETQYF
-	many	TRBV7-2	TRBJ2-7	TGTGCCAGCAGCCCGGGTGGGGCGCGAAGAAGTCACGAGCAGTACTTC	CASSPGGARRSHEQYF
-	-	TRBV6-5	TRBJ2-7	TGTGCCAGCAGTTACGGACAGAGCTACGAGCAGTACTTC	CASSYGQSYEQYF
TRBD1	-	TRBV16	TRBJ1-1	TGTGCCAACAGCCAGAACAGGGGTAAAGCAGCTTTCTTT	CANSQNRGKAAFF
-	-	TRBV9	TRBJ1-3	TGTGCCAGCAGCGTAGGGTCAGCCAACACCATATATTTT	CASSVGSANTIYF
-	-	TRBV6-2/TRBV6-3	TRBJ2-2	TGTGCCAGCAGTCCCACAAACACCGGGGAGCTGTTTTTT	CASSPTNTGELFF
TRBD1	-	TRBV25-1	TRBJ2-1	TGTGCCAGCAGCCAAACAGGGGGCCCGTTCTTC	CASSQTGGPFF
-	-	TRBV7-9	TRBJ2-3	TGTGCCAGCAGCTTAGTGGGGACTGGGCCCAATGAGCAGTATTTT	CASSLVGTGPNEQYF
-	many	TRBV20-1	TRBJ1-1	TGCAGTGCTGGGGATCTCGGCTGGGCTTTCTTT	CSAGDLGWAFF
TRBD2	-	TRBV19	TRBJ2-5	TGTGCCAGTATGGGGGGAGGGGCTCTGACCCAGTACTTC	CASMGGGALTQYF
TRBD1	-	TRBV19	TRBJ1-1	TGTGCCAGTAGTATATCGACTACCGGGACAGGGGTTACTGAAGCTTTCTTT	CASSISTTGTGVTEAFF
TRBD1	once	TRBV20-1	TRBJ1-2	TGCAGTGCTAGGGACAGGGAGAACTATGGCTACACCTTC	CSARDRENYGYTF
-	medium-sized	TRBV10-3	TRBJ2-1	TGTGCCATCGGGGGCAGGGTAAACTACAATGAGCAGTTCTTC	CAIGGRVNYNEQFF
TRBD2	many	TRBV5-1	TRBJ2-7	TGCGCCAGCAGCATCGGGACTAACTACGAGCAGTACTTC	CASSIGTNYEQYF
TRBD1	-	TRBV10-3	TRBJ2-5	TGTGCCATCAGCGCGATAACCGGGACAGGGGAGACCCAGTACTTC	CAISAITGTGETQYF
-	few	TRBV19	TRBJ2-1	TGTGCCAGTACTTGGGACGGAAACAATGAGCAGTTCTTC	CASTWDGNNEQFF
TRBD2	many	TRBV6-5	TRBJ2-5	TGTGCCAGCAGTTACTCCCAGCGGGGGGGCTCCCAGTACTTC	CASSYSQRGGSQYF
-	many	TRBV9	TRBJ2-3	TGTGCCAGCAGCGCCATCACCCAGGGTGGGTTTACAGATACGCAGTATTTT	CASSAITQGGFTDTQYF
-	medium-sized	TRBV20-1	TRBJ2-3	TGCAGTGCCCACCAGAATACGCAGTATTTT	CSAHQNTQYF
TRBD1	many	TRBV28	TRBJ2-1	TGTGCCAGCAGTGCCGGACAGGGTGAGCAGTTCTTC	CASSAGQGEQFF
-	many	TRBV20-1	TRBJ2-1	TGCAGTGCCGAAAGAGACGACTACAATGAGCAGTTCTTC	CSAERDDYNEQFF
TRBD1	-	TRBV19	TRBJ2-1	TGTGCCAGCAGGACAGGGGACAATGAGCAGTTCTTC	CASRTGDNEQFF
-	-	TRBV19	TRBJ2-1	TGTGCCAGTAGCCCCAGCCGGTCCCGGAGGGGCACACCAGCCACAGATACGCAGTTCTTC	CASSPSRSRRGTPATDTQFF
-	-	TRBV14	TRBJ2-3	TGTGCCAGCAGCCACAGAGATACGCAGTATTTT	CASSHRDTQYF
-	many	TRBV4-1	TRBJ1-5	TGCGCCAGCAGCCAAGTCCTGGCTGCGAATCAGCCCCAGCATTTT	CASSQVLAANQPQHF
TRBD1	many	TRBV20-1	TRBJ1-1	TGCAGTGCTAGAGATACAGGGGCCGGTTTGAACACTGAAGCTTTCTTT	CSARDTGAGLNTEAFF
TRBD2	many	TRBV28	TRBJ2-5	TGTGCCAGCTTTACGGATGGACTAGCGGGGGACCAGTACTTC	CASFTDGLAGDQYF
TRBD1	-	TRBV7-2	TRBJ2-5	TGTGCCAGCACCCCCCAGTTTGGGACAGGGCGGGAGACCCAGTACTTC	CASTPQFGTGRETQYF